The 27 T cell receptor beta chains below come from one sample, sequenced in a study of control samples from healthy donors and cancer patients (dated by TCRdb to about 2020). Libraries were made using the immunoSEQ multiplex PCR assay. What TCRdb holds here is the immuneACCESS table cut down to in-frame rearrangements. Part of the clones is not present; checked against another copy, under half of the missing clones reflect an unresolved V gene, and the others are unexplained. The sample yields about 120,000 clones; more than 80% were counted once. The ten largest clones add up to 30% to 50% of the sample. Sequencing input: blood. The receptors shown here come from a man in his forties or fifties in good health.

V usage is TRBV9 and J usage is TRBJ2-5; 12 bases align to TRBD1. The length of the CDR3 is 16 residues. The V gene's germline CDR1 is SGDLS and CDR2 YYNGEE. After removal of 4 bases from V and 1 base from J, the junction contained 5 bases not matched to a gene. The CDR3 loop is CASSYGTGGLQETQYF. DNA of the CDR3: TGTGCCAGCAGCTATGGGACAGGGGGCCTCCAAGAGACCCAGTACTTC.

The chain employs TRBV3-1 (or the pseudogene TRBV3-2) and TRBJ1-5; perhaps TRBD1 as D (5 bases). The germline V gene has CDR1 LGHDT and CDR2 YNNKEL (reference sequence). Trimming cost V 5 bases and J 2 bases, with 7 bases left between them. This CDR3 contains 13 residues. The CDR3, as DNA: TGTGCCAGCAGCGGGACGGGCAATCAGCCCCAGCATTTT. Amino acids: CASSGTGNQPQHF.

This clone was counted a single time. The chain joins TRBV4-2 to TRBJ1-1, with 11 bases aligning to TRBD1. V was clipped by 3 bases and J by 6 bases; unmatched bases: 0. Per germline, CDR1 LGHNA and CDR2 YNFKEQ. The CDR3 runs to 13 residues. CDR3 sequence: CASSQDRGPEAFF. DNA for the CDR3: TGTGCCAGCAGCCAGGACAGGGGGCCTGAAGCTTTCTTT.

This clone was detected once. For the CDR3, the DNA is TGCGCCAGCAGTGCGACTAGTTGGGCCCAAGAGACCCAGTACTTC. Its protein product is CASSATSWAQETQYF. J is TRBJ2-5 and V is TRBV10-2; perhaps TRBD2 as D (6 bases). Germline V lookup: CDR1 WSHSY, CDR2 SAAADI. Trimming took off 4 bases at V and 1 base at J, with 13 bases between the two ends. There are 15 residues in the CDR3.

This chain joins TRBV27 and TRBJ2-7; unclear D gene. Trimming removed 2 bases from V and 5 bases from J, with 10 bases in between. The germline gives CDR1 MNHEY, CDR2 SMNVEV (reference sequence). CDR3 length equals 13 residues. The CDR3 DNA sequence: TGTGCCAGCAGTTTAGAAGGGTATAACGAGCAGTACTTC. Encoded protein: CASSLEGYNEQYF.

The CDR3 coding sequence is TGTGCCAGCAGCCAACCGGGGGGGCGGAAAGAGACCCAGTACTTC. Amino acids: CASSQPGGRKETQYF. V gene TRBV3-1 (or the pseudogene TRBV3-2) combines with J gene TRBJ2-5; the match to TRBD2 covers 8 bases. Germline trimming cut 2 bases from V and 3 bases from J; bases unmatched to any gene: 5. There are 15 residues in the CDR3. Looked up from germline, CDR1 is LGHDT and CDR2 is YNNKEL (reference sequence).

V gene TRBV5-1 combines with J gene TRBJ2-2; D may be TRBD1 (5 bases). The CDR3 consists of 16 residues. Per germline, CDR1 SGHRS and CDR2 YFSETQ. V was cut by 2 bases and J by 2 bases, with 13 bases left in between. This chain's CDR3 is CASSFLSGFNTGELFF. Here the CDR3 DNA reads TGCGCCAGCAGCTTTTTGTCAGGGTTTAACACCGGGGAGCTGTTTTTT.

The gene calls are TRBV11-2 and TRBJ2-6; D unresolved. The CDR3 covers 14 residues. Germline assignment: CDR1 SGHAT and CDR2 FQNNGV. V shed 9 bases and J shed 0 bases, with 9 bases lying between them. CDR3 DNA: TGTGCCAGTGATACCGTCTCTGGGGCCAACGTCCTGACTTTC. Protein sequence: CASDTVSGANVLTF. The full variable domain, completed using reference TRBV11-2 and TRBJ2-6, is EAGVAQSPRYKIIEKRQSVAFWCNPISGHATLYWYQQILGQGPKLLIQFQNNGVVDDSQLPKDRFSAERLKGVDSTLKIQPAKLEDSAVYLCASDTVSGANVLTFGAGSRLTVL.

In its sample, this clone was seen once. The V and J genes are TRBV19 and TRBJ2-5, with 7 bases matching TRBD2. The CDR3 runs to 15 residues. V shed 5 bases and J 2 bases; nucleotides not matched to a gene: 8. The germline CDR1 and CDR2 sequences are LNHDA and SQIVND (reference sequence). The chain's CDR3 is CASSLRLALQETQYF. Written as DNA, the CDR3 is TGTGCCAGTAGTTTAAGACTAGCCCTACAAGAGACCCAGTACTTC.

This clone was counted a single time. The rearrangement uses TRBV6-2 or TRBV6-3 and TRBJ2-1; 11 positions match TRBD2. The germline CDR1 and CDR2 sequences are MNHEY and SVGEGT. Trimming removed 4 bases from V and 15 bases from J; junction bases left unmatched: 8. This CDR3 is built from 13 residues. CDR3 loop: CASSSIAGGPPFF. CDR3 coding DNA: TGTGCCAGCAGTTCGATAGCGGGGGGGCCTCCGTTCTTC.

The gene calls are TRBV7-6 and TRBJ2-5; 9 bases are a match to TRBD2. The junction had 14 bases not matched to a gene; V was cut back by 5 bases and J by 1 base. The germline V gene encodes CDR1 SGHVS and CDR2 FNYEAQ. The CDR3 has 18 residues. CDR3 DNA sequence: TGTGCCAGCAGCGCTAAACCCCTCCCGACTAGCGGCCAAGAGACCCAGTACTTC. Translating gives CASSAKPLPTSGQETQYF.

This sequence joins TRBV12-3 or TRBV12-4 and TRBJ2-6; no definite D call. Trimming shortened V by 2 bases and J by 4 bases, and 3 bases separated the two germline ends. This CDR3 is 13 amino acids long. CDR3 in amino acids: CASSLTGANVLTF. The CDR3, as DNA: TGTGCCAGCAGTTTAACCGGGGCCAACGTCCTGACTTTC.

This chain connects TRBV13 to TRBJ2-7; 8 bases fit TRBD2. The V segment lost 10 bases and the J segment 0 bases; nucleotides outside the gene matches: 14. This CDR3 has 16 residues. The germline CDR1 and CDR2 sequences are PRHDT and FYEKMQ (reference sequence). CDR3 sequence: CATGGGPDSFSYEQYF. The DNA for the CDR3 is TGTGCCACCGGCGGGGGGCCTGACAGTTTCTCCTACGAGCAGTACTTC.

The chain uses TRBV29-1 and TRBJ1-1, with D unresolved. Trimming removed 8 bases at V and 0 bases at J, with 7 bases between. Germline CDR1 reads SQVTM; CDR2 reads ANQGSEA. This CDR3 spans 11 amino acids. CDR3 loop: CSHLMNTEAFF. The CDR3 bases are TGCAGCCACCTAATGAACACTGAAGCTTTCTTT.

This chain uses TRBV29-1 with TRBJ2-1, with D perhaps TRBD1 (5 bases). V dropped 2 bases and J dropped 4 bases, with 9 bases sitting between them. CDR1 is SQVTM and CDR2 is ANQGSEA in the germline V gene. The CDR3 runs to 13 residues. CDR3 nucleotides: TGCAGCGTTGAAAGGACATCATACAATGAGCAGTTCTTC. Its protein is CSVERTSYNEQFF.

The chain has TRBV7-6 and TRBJ1-4; possibly TRBD1 for D (6 bases). V was clipped by 1 base and J by 3 bases, with 18 bases between them. This CDR3 comprises 18 residues. From germline, CDR1 is SGHVS and CDR2 FNYEAQ. CDR3 sequence reads: CASSLEGPPGAPNEKLFF. DNA for the CDR3: TGTGCCAGCAGCTTAGAAGGTCCCCCAGGGGCCCCTAATGAAAAACTGTTTTTT.

The gene calls are TRBV21-1 and TRBJ1-3. TRBV21-1 is noted as a pseudogene. The CDR3 extends over 12 amino acids. This CDR3 is CATPLEGNTIYF. In DNA form, the CDR3 reads TGTGCCACCCCCCTTGAGGGAAACACCATATATTTT.

The DNA of the CDR3 is TGCGCCAGCAGCTTCAGGGGTCCGAACACCGGGGAGCTGTTTTTT. It yields the protein CASSFRGPNTGELFF. The rearrangement links TRBV5-1 to TRBJ2-2; possibly TRBD1 for D (6 bases). This CDR3 comprises 15 residues. With 2 bases removed from V and 0 bases from J, the gap between germline ends came to 8 bases. Germline V gives CDR1 SGHRS, CDR2 YFSETQ.

The chain has TRBV6-4 and TRBJ2-1; D tentatively reads TRBD1 or TRBD2 (6 bases each). Per the germline V gene, CDR1 is MRHNA and CDR2 is SNTAGT. The germline V and J ends were trimmed by 3 bases and 6 bases, with 12 bases remaining between them. CDR3 length equals 14 residues. The CDR3 coding sequence is TGTGCCAGCAGTGAAGGGGGGACCCTCAATGAGCAGTTCTTC. Protein sequence: CASSEGGTLNEQFF.

The chain recombines TRBV6-5 with TRBJ1-1; no clear D gene. V dropped 7 bases and J dropped 4 bases, with 10 bases sitting between them. The germline CDR1 and CDR2 sequences are MNHEY and SVGAGI. This CDR3 has 12 residues. The CDR3 DNA follows: TGTGCCAGCAAGACCGACCCCACTGAAGCTTTCTTT. It is translated as CASKTDPTEAFF.

This chain connects TRBV27 to TRBJ2-7, with 10 bases identical to TRBD1. V dropped 6 bases and J dropped 6; count of bases not matched to a gene: 5. In germline, CDR1 is MNHEY, CDR2 SMNVEV (reference sequence). The CDR3 sequence is 13 residues long. CDR3: CASRGQGYREQYF. In DNA form, the CDR3 reads TGTGCCAGCAGGGGACAGGGGTACCGCGAGCAGTACTTC.

This rearrangement joins TRBV4-3 to TRBJ2-1; 8 bases align to TRBD2. The CDR3 sequence is 16 residues long. Germline loops: CDR1 LGHNA, CDR2 YSLEER. J lost 9 bases, V lost 4 bases, and 14 bases had no gene match. CDR3 amino acids: CASSPQAGGVEGEQFF. The CDR3 nucleotides read TGCGCCAGCAGCCCGCAGGCGGGGGGCGTTGAAGGTGAGCAGTTCTTC.

The chain uses TRBV19 and TRBJ1-1; 12 nucleotides line up with TRBD1. This CDR3 region has 15 residues. From germline, CDR1 is LNHDA and CDR2 SQIVND (reference sequence). V lost 5 bases, J lost 0 bases, and 1 base stayed unmatched. The CDR3 region is CASSGTGGMNTEAFF. CDR3 in DNA: TGTGCCAGTAGTGGGACAGGGGGCATGAACACTGAAGCTTTCTTT.

The chain carries TRBV3-1 (or the pseudogene TRBV3-2) and TRBJ2-5; D possibly uses TRBD1 or TRBD2 (5 bases each). Per germline, CDR1 LGHDT and CDR2 YNNKEL (reference sequence). The CDR3 sequence is 17 residues long. V lost 4 bases and J 1 base, leaving 19 bases between the germline ends. This CDR3 reads CASSPPLSGLIQETQYF. Here the CDR3 DNA reads TGTGCCAGCAGCCCTCCCCTTTCGGGGCTGATCCAAGAGACCCAGTACTTC.

V is TRBV18 and J is TRBJ1-3; 7 nucleotides line up with TRBD1. The ends lost 6 bases at V and 4 bases at J; junction bases unmatched: 12. There are 16 residues in the CDR3. CDR1 is KGHSH and CDR2 is LQKENI in the germline V gene. CDR3 in amino acids: CASSRSTGQTGNTIYF. The CDR3 DNA follows: TGTGCCAGCTCCCGTTCCACGGGACAGACGGGAAACACCATATATTTT.

This chain joins TRBV7-8 and TRBJ1-5, with D unresolved. There are 18 residues in the CDR3. The V gene's germline CDR1 is SGHVS and CDR2 FQNEAQ. V gave up 0 bases and J gave up 0 bases, with 15 bases separating them. The chain's CDR3 is CASSLALRADISNQPQHF. As DNA, the CDR3 is TGTGCCAGCAGCTTAGCGCTAAGGGCAGACATTAGCAATCAGCCCCAGCATTTT.

The V call is TRBV7-2, the J call TRBJ2-5; D remains unclear. This CDR3 is 12 amino acids long. CDR1 is SGHTA and CDR2 is FQGNSA in the germline V gene. Trimming took off 1 base at V and 5 bases at J, with 5 bases between the two ends. DNA of the CDR3: TGTGCCAGCAGCTTAGTGTTTGAGACCCAGTACTTC. The encoded protein is CASSLVFETQYF.